Sequencing of this TCR beta chain was carried out in a study of cytomegalovirus exposure and HLA in healthy donors. Study-level points and caveats: Rarity held for most TCR sequences, but there were some public TCRs that occurred in many donors. Beyond CMV serostatus, there was no information to go on about immune exposure.

The PCR ran on 60 Vbeta and 13 Jbeta primers. The assay was immunoSEQ multiplex PCR, and TCRdb's table has in-frame clones only and misses some. Seen here are fewer than 150,000 clones, 60% to 80% observed once, and the top ten hold 4.5% to 6.5%. Between the trimmed V and J ends, which lost 2 bases and 4 bases, there was a span of 11 bases. Per germline, CDR1 SGHTA and CDR2 FQGTGA. CDR3 length: 15 amino acids. Details on this clone: Its antigen is undetermined.

This sequence was found in a male donor in good health and CMV-seronegative. The sequencing sample was made of PBMCs. The rearrangement links TRBV7-3 to TRBJ2-2; possibly TRBD2 for D (5 bases). The CDR3 region has the DNA TGTGCCAGCAGCTTACTTGCGGGCCTCACCGGGGAGCTGTTTTTT. Amino acid sequence: CASSLLAGLTGELFF.